Below, 10 T cell receptor beta chains from the same sample are listed, as sequenced in a study of T-cell memory formation after mild COVID-19. TCRdb reprocessed the 5' RACE reads via MiXCR and lists one record per CDR3 protein. The sample carries around 34,000 distinct CDR3 sequences, roughly 7.2% recorded once. Material: PBMCs or a T cell subset sorted from them (not recorded which). The receptor set was obtained from a man aged 18-30 years who had mild COVID-19 (a few samples of this study predate the infection). Cell type and time point are not known.

This clonotype was seen a handful of times. The V and J genes are TRBV7-9 and TRBJ1-4; D is unresolved. Per the germline V gene, CDR1 is SEHNR and CDR2 is FQNEAQ (reference sequence). This CDR3 spans 14 amino acids. The germline V and J ends were trimmed by 1 base and 10 bases, with 13 bases remaining between them. Here the CDR3 reads CASSLDPRAIKLFF. For the CDR3, the DNA is TGTGCCAGCAGCTTAGATCCAAGGGCCATAAAACTGTTTTTT.

V and J are TRBV4-3 and TRBJ2-7, with no clear D. The germline V and J ends were trimmed by 0 bases and 3 bases, with 12 bases remaining between them. Per the germline V gene, CDR1 is LGHNA and CDR2 is YSLEER. The CDR3 has 15 residues. CDR3 loop: CASSQDRQQIYEQYF. In DNA, the CDR3 is TGCGCCAGCAGCCAAGATCGGCAGCAGATCTACGAGCAGTACTTC.

This clonotype was counted at least ten times. V and J are TRBV6-1 and TRBJ1-6; D is uncertain. V gave up 8 bases and J gave up 0 bases, with 11 bases separating them. The CDR3 is 15 residues long. Germline assignment: CDR1 MNHNS and CDR2 SASEGT. CDR3 nucleotides: TGTGCCAGCGTTACCGCAAACTCCTATAATTCACCCCTCCACTTT. As protein: CASVTANSYNSPLHF.

This clonotype was recorded at least ten times. V and J are TRBV6-5 and TRBJ2-2; tentative D call: TRBD1 (6 bases). Germline values: CDR1 MNHEY, CDR2 SVGAGI. The CDR3 loop spans 18 amino acids. Trimming removed 0 bases from V and 5 bases from J, with 19 bases in between. For the CDR3, the DNA is TGTGCCAGCAGTTACTCCTGGTCAGTTACCCAGGGGACCGGGGAGCTGTTTTTT. Its translation is CASSYSWSVTQGTGELFF.

This clonotype came up a few times. The chain is built from TRBV7-9 and TRBJ2-3; 11 nucleotides agree with TRBD2. V shed 10 bases and J 4 bases; nucleotides not matched to a gene: 10. This CDR3 has 15 amino acids. Germline loops: CDR1 SEHNR, CDR2 FQNEAQ (reference sequence). The CDR3 sequence is CATGWTSGRPDTQYF. The CDR3 DNA reads TGTGCCACCGGGTGGACTAGCGGGCGTCCAGATACGCAGTATTTT.

This rearrangement joins TRBV7-2 to TRBJ2-3, with D uncertain. Trimming pared 5 bases from V and 4 bases from J, leaving 4 bases between. Looked up from germline, CDR1 is SGHTA and CDR2 is FQGNSA. The CDR3 loop spans 11 amino acids. Here the CDR3 reads CASSPADTQYF. The CDR3 nucleotides are TGTGCCAGCAGCCCCGCAGATACGCAGTATTTT.

This clonotype has at least ten counts. The rearrangement uses TRBV12-3 or TRBV12-4 and TRBJ1-2; D might be TRBD1 (5 bases). The CDR3 sequence is 17 residues long. The ends were cut back, 6 bases at V and 6 bases at J, with 26 bases in the middle. The CDR3 protein is CASRPLTVATRGDGYTF. In nucleotides, the CDR3 is TGTGCCAGCAGACCCCTGACAGTCGCAACGCGAGGGGATGGCTACACCTTC.

This clonotype has ten or more counts. The chain links TRBV7-9 to TRBJ2-2, with TRBD2 matching over 10 bases. The CDR3 consists of 16 residues. Germline CDR1 is SEHNR and CDR2 is FQNEAQ (reference sequence). V trimming: 5 bases; J trimming: 7 bases; junction bases outside the gene matches: 10. The CDR3 DNA follows: TGTGCCAGCAGCCCCCAGCCTAGCGGGGGAATCGGGGAGCTGTTTTTT. Its translation: CASSPQPSGGIGELFF. Full variable domain (rest looked up from reference TRBV7-9 and TRBJ2-2): DTGVSQNPRHKITKRGQNVTFRCDPISEHNRLYWYRQTLGQGPEFLTYFQNEAQLEKSRLLSDRFSAERPKGSFSTLEIQRTEQGDSAMYLCASSPQPSGGIGELFFGEGSRLTVL.

There are many counts of this clonotype. The chain employs TRBV12-3 or TRBV12-4 and TRBJ2-2; 9 bases line up with TRBD1. CDR3 length equals 17 residues. V dropped 5 bases and J dropped 8; count of bases not matched to a gene: 15. CDR3 nucleotide sequence: TGTGCCAGCAGTAGGGACAGGGAAGGACTAGGCATTGGGGAGCTGTTTTTT. Encoded protein: CASSRDREGLGIGELFF.

J is TRBJ2-7 and V is TRBV12-3 or TRBV12-4; 16 nucleotides line up with TRBD2. V shed 6 bases, J shed 2 bases, and the junction held 7 bases outside the gene matches. The CDR3 contains 17 residues. CDR3 loop: CASSPGTSGGEPYEQYF. CDR3 DNA: TGTGCCAGCAGCCCTGGGACTAGCGGGGGGGAACCCTACGAGCAGTACTTC.